This T cell receptor beta chain was captured in a study of blood T cell repertoires in COVID-19. Study details: Samples came from the United States, Italy and Spain, spanning acute and convalescent COVID-19. PBMCs, B-cell-depleted T cells, or T cells were the source of the cDNA or gDNA that made up the material.

Sequenced by immunoSEQ multiplex PCR; TCRdb stores in-frame clones only, minus some. The sample comprises 55,000 to 90,000 clones, roughly 86% of which are singletons, and roughly 13% rests with the top ten. CDR1 and CDR2 (germline): SGHNT, YYREEE (reference sequence). The V gene end was trimmed by 1 base and the J gene end by 3 bases; junction bases not matched to a gene: 0. This CDR3 spans 15 amino acids. The chain employs TRBV5-4 and TRBJ2-2; 10 bases are shared with TRBD2. Specimen: peripheral blood. The sequence came from a woman aged 55-69 years with acute or convalescent COVID-19. CDR3 amino acids: CASSLSGGDTGELFF. For the CDR3, the DNA is TGTGCCAGCAGCTTGAGCGGGGGGGACACCGGGGAGCTGTTTTTT.